This T cell receptor (beta chain) was identified in a study of blood T cell repertoires in COVID-19. The table came from immunoSEQ multiplex PCR; TCRdb's copy has only in-frame clones and leaves some out. This sample has about 62,000 clones; around 91% occur once, and the top ten carry 15% to 20%. This CDR3 spans 13 amino acids. In germline, CDR1 is LNHDA, CDR2 SQIVND (reference sequence). Trimming cost V 3 bases and J 4 bases; bases outside gene matches: 3. This receptor was taken from a woman aged 55-69 years with COVID-19, enrolled during active disease. The genes are TRBV19 and TRBJ2-7; TRBD1 agrees at 7 bases. The sample consisted of peripheral blood. CDR3: CASSIGTEYEQYF. CDR3 in DNA: TGTGCCAGTAGTATCGGGACAGAGTACGAGCAGTACTTC.